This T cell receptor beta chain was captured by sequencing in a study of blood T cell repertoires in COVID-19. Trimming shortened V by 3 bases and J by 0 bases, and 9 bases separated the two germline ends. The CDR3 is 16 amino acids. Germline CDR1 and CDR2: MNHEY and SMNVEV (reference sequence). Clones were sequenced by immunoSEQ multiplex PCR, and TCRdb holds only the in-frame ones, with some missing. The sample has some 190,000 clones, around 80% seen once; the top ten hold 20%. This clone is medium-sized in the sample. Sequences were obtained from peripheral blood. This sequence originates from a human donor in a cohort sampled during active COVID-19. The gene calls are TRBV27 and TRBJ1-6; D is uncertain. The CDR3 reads CASSFGESSYNSPLHF. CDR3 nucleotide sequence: TGTGCCAGCAGTTTTGGGGAGAGCTCCTATAATTCACCCCTCCACTTT.